This TCR beta chain was sequenced for a study of blood T cells in healthy people across ages. Germline values: CDR1 DFQATT, CDR2 SNEGSKA (reference sequence). This CDR3 is built from 14 residues. Primers used in a second PCR of roughly 7 to 11 cycles were a sample-barcoded 5' primer and a J-beta primer mix. TCRdb fed the 5' RACE reads into MiXCR, producing one record per CDR3 protein. The sample holds nearly 800,000 distinct CDR3 sequences; roughly 56% are singletons and the top ten take roughly 24%. Turning to this clonotype: The junction and the germline gene differ at one end; a read error may be behind it.

Sequencing was carried out using blood. The sequence was collected from a man between 40 and 49 years old in good health. The chain combines TRBV20-1 with TRBJ2-7; 7 bases match TRBD1. The DNA for the CDR3 is TGCAGTGCTACGGGACAGTACGTCTCCTACGGGCAGTACTTC. Protein: CSATGQYVSYGQYF.